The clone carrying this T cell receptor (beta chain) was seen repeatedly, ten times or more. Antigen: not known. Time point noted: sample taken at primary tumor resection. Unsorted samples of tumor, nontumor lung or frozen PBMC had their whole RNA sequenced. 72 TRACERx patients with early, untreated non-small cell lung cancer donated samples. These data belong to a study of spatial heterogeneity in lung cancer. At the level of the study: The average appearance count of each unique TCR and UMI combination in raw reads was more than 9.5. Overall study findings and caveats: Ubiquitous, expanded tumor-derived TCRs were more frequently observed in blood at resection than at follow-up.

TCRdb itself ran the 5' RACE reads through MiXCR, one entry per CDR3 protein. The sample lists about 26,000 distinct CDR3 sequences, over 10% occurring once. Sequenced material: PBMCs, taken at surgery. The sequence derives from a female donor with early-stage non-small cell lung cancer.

The DNA of the CDR3 is TGTGCCAGCAGTCCGGGGGGGCTGGTCGGCGATACGCAGTATTTT. Translation: CASSPGGLVGDTQYF. V and J are TRBV28 and TRBJ2-3, with 8 bases identical to TRBD2. Germline V gene sequence: CDR1 MDHEN, CDR2 SYDVKM. The ends lost 5 bases at V and 6 bases at J; junction bases unmatched: 10. This CDR3 is built from 15 residues.